The 26 T cell receptor beta chains in this list originate from one sample, sequenced in a study of cytomegalovirus exposure and HLA in healthy donors (dated 2017 in TCRdb). Library preparation employed the immunoSEQ multiplex PCR assay. A mixture of 60 forward primers for TCR Vbeta segments and 13 reverse primers for TCR Jbeta segments was used in the multiplex PCR. As stored in TCRdb, this immuneACCESS dataset retains in-frame rearrangements with V and J assigned. A fraction of the clones does not appear; measured against another copy, unresolved V genes explain less than half of the discrepancy, and the remainder lacks a known reason. A total of 100,000 to 120,000 clones appear in this sample, roughly 15% of them only once. The ten largest make up more than 0.65% of the sample. The sample taken for sequencing was PBMCs. The source is a female donor in good health and CMV-seronegative.

The chain carries TRBV29-1 and TRBJ2-1, with 9 nucleotides matching TRBD1. J was trimmed by 6 bases and V by 6 bases; bases with no gene match: 12. The germline gives CDR1 SQVTM, CDR2 ANQGSEA. CDR3 size: 15 residues. CDR3 in amino acids: CSVVTGTGFPNEQFF. DNA of the CDR3: TGCAGCGTAGTTACCGGGACAGGGTTCCCCAATGAGCAGTTCTTC.

The chain employs TRBV7-3 and TRBJ2-1, with 9 nucleotides matching TRBD1. Germline-derived CDR1 and CDR2 are SGHTA and FQGTGA. The CDR3 contains 15 residues. V dropped 5 bases and J dropped 9; count of bases not matched to a gene: 11. The CDR3 sequence: CASSPRPGTGTEQFF. In nucleotides, the CDR3 is TGTGCCAGCAGCCCTCGTCCCGGGACAGGGACTGAGCAGTTCTTC.

This clone appeared a few times. This chain joins TRBV19 and TRBJ2-5; D may be TRBD1 (6 bases). Trimming pared 6 bases from V and 0 bases from J, leaving 8 bases between. The CDR3 has 13 amino acids. Germline V gives CDR1 LNHDA, CDR2 SQIVND (reference sequence). DNA for the CDR3: TGTGCCAGTAGAGGACAGTACCAAGAGACCCAGTACTTC. Residues: CASRGQYQETQYF. The full variable domain, its missing parts supplied by reference TRBV19 and TRBJ2-5, is DGGITQSPKYLFRKEGQNVTLSCEQNLNHDAMYWYRQDPGQGLRLIYYSQIVNDFQKGDIAEGYSVSREKKESFPLTVTSAQKNPTAFYLCASRGQYQETQYFGPGTRLLVL.

CDR3: CASRTMGLATGNEQFF. The CDR3 region has the DNA TGTGCCAGCAGAACGATGGGACTAGCGACGGGGAATGAGCAGTTCTTC. The V gene is TRBV2, the J gene TRBJ2-1, with 10 bases aligning to TRBD2. V shed 6 bases, J shed 7 bases, and the junction held 12 bases outside the gene matches. The CDR3 is made up of 16 amino acids. Germline assignment: CDR1 SNHLY and CDR2 FYNNEI. Supplemented by reference TRBV2 and TRBJ2-1, the full variable domain reads EPEVTQTPSHQVTQMGQEVILRCVPISNHLYFYWYRQILGQKVEFLVSFYNNEISEKSEIFDDQFSVERPDGSNFTLKIRSTKLEDSAMYFCASRTMGLATGNEQFFGPGTRLTVL.

This clone was counted only a few times. The chain employs TRBV11-3 and TRBJ2-2, with TRBD2 matching over 7 bases. With 2 bases clipped from V and 3 bases from J, the junction kept 12 bases outside the gene matches. CDR1 and CDR2 from the germline V gene are SGHNT and YENEEA. The CDR3 spans 18 residues. The DNA of the CDR3 is TGTGCCAGCAGCTTACCTGAAGGGGAGCGGGGACACACCGGGGAGCTGTTTTTT. Its protein product is CASSLPEGERGHTGELFF.

This clone appeared a few times. The chain combines TRBV11-3 with TRBJ2-2; no clear D. Trimming stripped 3 bases from V and 2 bases from J, with 7 bases between. Germline V lookup: CDR1 SGHNT, CDR2 YENEEA. This CDR3 is built from 14 residues. The CDR3 spells CASSLAPNTGELFF. In nucleotides, the CDR3 is TGTGCCAGCAGCTTGGCCCCAAACACCGGGGAGCTGTTTTTT.

This clone was picked up many times. The chain has TRBV7-3 and TRBJ2-7; tentatively, D is TRBD2 (5 bases). V lost 1 base and J 4 bases, leaving 14 bases between the germline ends. This CDR3 contains 15 residues. Germline CDR1 and CDR2: SGHTA and FQGTGA. The CDR3 spells CASSLRGGRLYEQYF. Written as DNA, the CDR3 is TGTGCCAGCAGCTTAAGAGGTGGGAGACTTTACGAGCAGTACTTC.

This clone showed up just a few times. The chain carries TRBV10-2 and TRBJ2-7, with a weak D call TRBD2 (5 bases). The germline V gene has CDR1 WSHSY and CDR2 SAAADI. Trimming left V 6 bases short and J 2 bases short, with 8 bases between. The CDR3 length is 12 residues. CDR3 sequence (DNA): TGCGCCAGCAGACTAGAAGCCTACGAGCAGTACTTC. This gives the protein CASRLEAYEQYF.

The J gene is TRBJ2-4, the V gene TRBV4-3; D uncertain. CDR3 size: 16 residues. The V gene lost 4 bases and the J gene lost 0 bases, with 13 bases spanning the gap. Looked up from germline, CDR1 is LGHNA and CDR2 is YSLEER. The DNA for the CDR3 is TGCGCCAGCAGCCCCACCCGTGGGCTAGCCAAAAACATTCAGTACTTC. Amino acid sequence: CASSPTRGLAKNIQYF.

This chain links TRBV9 with TRBJ2-7, with TRBD1 matching 7 bases. This CDR3 contains 15 residues. The V gene's germline CDR1 is SGDLS and CDR2 YYNGEE. V gave up 0 bases and J gave up 3 bases; unmatched junction bases: 6. The CDR3 spells CASSVDAGGFYEQYF. In nucleotides, the CDR3 is TGTGCCAGCAGCGTAGATGCAGGGGGATTCTACGAGCAGTACTTC.

This clone was counted between two and nine times. This chain links TRBV4-1 with TRBJ1-5, with D tentatively TRBD1 (6 bases). The germline V and J ends were trimmed by 5 bases and 8 bases, with 13 bases remaining between them. The CDR3 spans 13 residues. Looked up from germline, CDR1 is MGHRA and CDR2 is YSYEKL. CDR3 loop: CASSFDRLEPQHF. The CDR3 DNA follows: TGCGCCAGCAGCTTCGACAGGCTGGAGCCCCAGCATTTT.

This clone was seen only a few times. The rearrangement joins TRBV15 to TRBJ2-7; 8 bases are shared with TRBD1. Per the germline V gene, CDR1 is LNHNV and CDR2 is YYDKDF (reference sequence). V gave up 3 bases and J gave up 5 bases; unmatched junction bases: 9. The length of the CDR3 is 15 residues. The CDR3 DNA follows: TGTGCCACCAGCAGGCGCGGACAGGGAATCCACGAGCAGTACTTC. Translating gives CATSRRGQGIHEQYF. Variable domain in full (rest from reference TRBV15 and TRBJ2-7): DAMVIQNPRYQVTQFGKPVTLSCSQTLNHNVMYWYQQKSSQAPKLLFHYYDKDFNNEADTPDNFQSRRPNTSFCFLDIRSPGLGDTAMYLCATSRRGQGIHEQYFGPGTRLTVT.

The genes are TRBV14 and TRBJ2-5; 7 bases fit TRBD1. With V trimmed by 0 bases and J by 5 bases, 6 bases remained unmatched. Germline V lookup: CDR1 SGHDN, CDR2 FVKESK. This CDR3 region has 15 residues. For the CDR3, the DNA is TGTGCCAGCAGCCAAGACCGGGACAGAGACGAGACCCAGTACTTC. It codes for CASSQDRDRDETQYF.

With respect to this clone: This likely comes from a read error, as the CDR3 has no conserved phenylalanine or tryptophan at its end. The chain joins TRBV4-1 to TRBJ1-5; weak D call: TRBD1 (5 bases). This CDR3 has 17 amino acids. Trimming left V 0 bases short and J 0 bases short, with 12 bases between. Per germline, CDR1 MGHRA and CDR2 YSYEKL. CDR3 nucleotides: TGCGCCAGCAGCCAAGAAGGAGGGAGGGGTAGCAATCAGCCCCAGCATTCT. Translated, it gives CASSQEGGRGSNQPQHS.

This clone appeared a few times. V gene TRBV19 combines with J gene TRBJ2-1; D is ambiguous. The germline V gene encodes CDR1 LNHDA and CDR2 SQIVND (reference sequence). With 2 bases removed from V and 10 bases from J, the gap between germline ends came to 15 bases. There are 14 residues in the CDR3. The CDR3 region has the DNA TGTGCCAGTAGTATATCGGAGCTACCTAAGGAGCAGTTCTTC. It codes for CASSISELPKEQFF. Drawing the rest from reference TRBV19 and TRBJ2-1, the complete variable domain is DGGITQSPKYLFRKEGQNVTLSCEQNLNHDAMYWYRQDPGQGLRLIYYSQIVNDFQKGDIAEGYSVSREKKESFPLTVTSAQKNPTAFYLCASSISELPKEQFFGPGTRLTVL.

This clone has a handful of counts. The chain carries TRBV11-2 and TRBJ2-1; tentatively, D is TRBD2 (5 bases). The CDR3 sequence is 15 residues long. The germline gives CDR1 SGHAT, CDR2 FQNNGV. Trimming removed 5 bases from V and 0 bases from J, with 11 bases in between. The CDR3 protein is CASSPAVSSYNEQFF. The CDR3, as DNA: TGTGCCAGCAGCCCAGCGGTAAGCTCCTACAATGAGCAGTTCTTC.

The chain uses TRBV27 and TRBJ2-1; 9 bases match TRBD2. The CDR3 covers 15 residues. Germline CDR1 reads MNHEY; CDR2 reads SMNVEV (reference sequence). The V segment lost 5 bases and the J segment 4 bases; nucleotides outside the gene matches: 6. The CDR3 sequence: CASSPLAGPYNEQFF. The DNA of the CDR3 is TGTGCCAGCAGTCCCCTAGCGGGGCCTTACAATGAGCAGTTCTTC.

This clone was observed a handful of times. The chain carries TRBV25-1 and TRBJ2-7; 8 bases align to TRBD1. The V gene end was trimmed by 3 bases and the J gene end by 6 bases; junction bases not matched to a gene: 10. Germline V gives CDR1 MGHDK, CDR2 SYGVNS. The CDR3 has 15 residues. This CDR3 reads CASSDVTGGSFEQYF. The CDR3 nucleotides read TGTGCCAGCAGTGACGTCACAGGGGGGTCTTTCGAGCAGTACTTC.

There are a few counts of this clone. The chain combines TRBV27 with TRBJ2-3; 8 nucleotides agree with TRBD2. J lost 0 bases, V lost 2 bases, and 4 bases had no gene match. Germline CDR1 MNHEY, CDR2 SMNVEV (reference sequence). This CDR3 has 16 amino acids. CDR3 DNA: TGTGCCAGCAGTTTAAGGCTAGCGGGTAGCACAGATACGCAGTATTTT. Protein sequence: CASSLRLAGSTDTQYF.

The V gene is TRBV6-1, the J gene TRBJ2-2; D is undetermined. V lost 3 bases, J lost 2 bases, and 10 bases lay in between. Looked up from germline, CDR1 is MNHNS and CDR2 is SASEGT. The CDR3 contains 15 residues. CDR3 residues: CASSELLTNTGELFF. The CDR3 region has the DNA TGTGCCAGCAGTGAGTTGCTAACTAACACCGGGGAGCTGTTTTTT.

This clone came up a few times. The V call is TRBV6-1, the J call TRBJ1-5, with 7 bases that match TRBD1. The germline V gene encodes CDR1 MNHNS and CDR2 SASEGT. After removal of 6 bases from V and 1 base from J, the junction contained 0 bases not matched to a gene. The CDR3 contains 13 residues. As DNA, the CDR3 is TGTGCCAGCAGGGGACAGAGCAATCAGCCCCAGCATTTT. Protein sequence: CASRGQSNQPQHF.

The chain employs TRBV4-3 and TRBJ1-1, with D possibly matching TRBD1 (6 bases). The CDR3 is 14 amino acids. The V gene lost 0 bases and the J gene lost 11 bases, with 16 bases spanning the gap. Germline V gene sequence: CDR1 LGHNA, CDR2 YSLEER. The CDR3 DNA sequence: TGCGCCAGCAGCCAAGACCAAGGGACAACCCTCGCTTTCTTT. Protein: CASSQDQGTTLAFF.

This clone has just a few counts. The chain uses TRBV6-5 and TRBJ2-3; 11 nucleotides line up with TRBD2. After removal of 5 bases from V and 3 bases from J, the junction contained 4 bases not matched to a gene. Germline V gene lookup returns CDR1 MNHEY and CDR2 SVGAGI. The CDR3 loop spans 15 amino acids. The CDR3: CASSIAGGKTDTQYF. As DNA, the CDR3 is TGTGCCAGCAGTATAGCGGGGGGGAAAACAGATACGCAGTATTTT.

In its sample, this clone was seen a few times. The chain is built from TRBV12-5 and TRBJ1-1; 8 positions match TRBD1. Per the germline V gene, CDR1 is LGHNT and CDR2 is FRNRAP. CDR3 length: 14 amino acids. V dropped 2 bases and J dropped 10; count of bases not matched to a gene: 9. CDR3 in amino acids: CASGLPTGTGIAFF. In DNA, the CDR3 is TGTGCTAGTGGTTTGCCCACCGGGACAGGTATAGCTTTCTTT.

V and J are TRBV11-3 and TRBJ1-1; the D gene is possibly TRBD1 (6 bases). The V end was cut by 5 bases, the J end by 5 bases, with 15 bases between. The CDR3 length is 14 residues. The germline V gene has CDR1 SGHNT and CDR2 YENEEA. The CDR3 sequence: CASSATGRETEAFF. The CDR3 nucleotides are TGTGCCAGCAGCGCAACAGGGAGGGAGACTGAAGCTTTCTTT.

This clone was picked up a small number of times. J is TRBJ2-5 and V is TRBV6-5, with D possibly matching TRBD2 (6 bases). The CDR3 spans 14 residues. Trimming removed 2 bases from V and 5 bases from J, with 12 bases in between. The germline gives CDR1 MNHEY, CDR2 SVGAGI. The CDR3 protein is CASSYDGRRETQYF. The CDR3 DNA follows: TGTGCCAGCAGTTACGATGGGAGGAGGGAGACCCAGTACTTC.